What follows is one T cell receptor (beta chain) and its context. V was trimmed by 7 bases and J by 2 bases, leaving 11 bases between them. The CDR3 extends over 13 amino acids. Per the germline V gene, CDR1 is MDHEN and CDR2 is SYDVKM. Per the authors' pipeline: Estimated nucleated cell counts came from reference gene primer amplification. Some clones are missing from TCRdb's copy, which holds only in-frame ones; the method was immunoSEQ multiplex PCR. Clone size and the V and J calls come from that table; the DNA yielded D and trimming. The data show about 20,000 clones, about 90% seen once. This sample is drawn from a study of blood T cell repertoires in COVID-19. The overall study: Researchers got acute and convalescent COVID-19 samples from the United States, Italy and Spain. Sources were T cells, B-cell-depleted T cells, or PBMCs; the material itself was cDNA or gDNA.

Sequenced input: peripheral blood. The rearrangement links TRBV28 to TRBJ2-5; D possibly corresponds to TRBD1 (6 bases). This TCR came from a human donor in a cohort sampled during active COVID-19. CDR3 sequence (DNA): TGTGCCAGCAACCCTGGACAGCAAGAGACCCAGTACTTC. This gives the protein CASNPGQQETQYF. The entire variable domain, with the rest obtained from reference TRBV28 and TRBJ2-5, is as follows: DVKVTQSSRYLVKRTGEKVFLECVQDMDHENMFWYRQDPGLGLRLIYFSYDVKMKEKGDIPEGYSVSREKKERFSLILESASTNQTSMYLCASNPGQQETQYFGPGTRLLVL.